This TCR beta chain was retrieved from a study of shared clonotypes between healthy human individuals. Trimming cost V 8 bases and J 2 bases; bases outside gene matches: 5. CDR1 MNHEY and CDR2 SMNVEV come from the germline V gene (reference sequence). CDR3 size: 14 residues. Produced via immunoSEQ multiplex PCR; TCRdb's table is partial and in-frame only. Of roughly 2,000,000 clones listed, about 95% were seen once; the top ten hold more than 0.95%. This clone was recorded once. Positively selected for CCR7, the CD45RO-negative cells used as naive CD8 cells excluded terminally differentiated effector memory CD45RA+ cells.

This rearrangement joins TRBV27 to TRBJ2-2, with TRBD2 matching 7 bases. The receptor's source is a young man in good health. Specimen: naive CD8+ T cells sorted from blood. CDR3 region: CASLREANTGELFF. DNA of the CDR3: TGTGCCAGCCTTCGGGAGGCCAACACCGGGGAGCTGTTTTTT.